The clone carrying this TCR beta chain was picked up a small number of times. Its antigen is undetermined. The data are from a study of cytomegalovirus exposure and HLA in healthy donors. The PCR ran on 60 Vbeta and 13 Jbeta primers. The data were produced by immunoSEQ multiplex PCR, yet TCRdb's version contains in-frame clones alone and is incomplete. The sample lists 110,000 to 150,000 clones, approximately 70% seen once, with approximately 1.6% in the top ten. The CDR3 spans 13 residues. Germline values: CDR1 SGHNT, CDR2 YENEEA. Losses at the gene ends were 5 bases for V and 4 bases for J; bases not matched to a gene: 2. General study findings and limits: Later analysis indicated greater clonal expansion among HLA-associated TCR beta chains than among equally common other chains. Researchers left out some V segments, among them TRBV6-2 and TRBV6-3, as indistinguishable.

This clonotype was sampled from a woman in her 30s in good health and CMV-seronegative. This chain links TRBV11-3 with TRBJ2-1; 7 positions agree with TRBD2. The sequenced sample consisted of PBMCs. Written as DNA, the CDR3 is TGTGCCAGCAGCGCGGGAGTTTACAATGAGCAGTTCTTC. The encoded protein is CASSAGVYNEQFF.